This entry features one TCR beta chain sequence. This sample stems from a study of blood T cell repertoires in COVID-19. The CDR3 has 12 amino acids. Germline V CDR1 and CDR2: SGHDN, FVKESK. V lost 5 bases and J lost 4, with 9 bases in between. In the authors' methods: Amplification of reference gene primers was used by the study to estimate nucleated cell counts. TCRdb's copy holds only in-frame clones and misses some; the assay was immunoSEQ multiplex PCR. V and J calls and clone size are as listed in that table; D and trimming were resolved from the DNA. The table records 200,000 or so clones, 80% to 85% of them present only once.

The chain employs TRBV14 and TRBJ2-7, with D possibly being TRBD2 (6 bases). This TCR derives from an older woman with acute or convalescent COVID-19. Material for sequencing was peripheral blood. CDR3 DNA sequence: TGTGCCAGCAGCGCACTAGCTTACGAGCAGTACTTC. It specifies CASSALAYEQYF.